These 8 T cell receptor beta chains were all obtained from the same sample, sequenced in a study of shared clonotypes between healthy human individuals. The data were produced by immunoSEQ multiplex PCR, yet TCRdb's version contains in-frame clones alone and is incomplete. The sample records just over 2,000,000 clones, approximately 95% being singletons. Source material: naive CD4+ T cells sorted from blood. Subset defined: CD45RA+ positively selected. These receptors all stem from a man aged 18 to 30 in good health.

Worth noting for this clone: Distinct nucleotide sequences in the sample also encode this CDR3. DNA of the CDR3: TGTGCCAGTTCCGCCCCGGGAGATACGCAGTATTTT. It encodes CASSAPGDTQYF. This chain joins TRBV6-6 and TRBJ2-3; D gene ambiguous. This CDR3 spans 12 amino acids. Trimming left V 9 bases short and J 5 bases short, with 12 bases between. Germline CDR1 and CDR2: MNHNY and SVGAGI (reference sequence).

V gene TRBV6-5 combines with J gene TRBJ1-1; D gene unclear. Trimming cost V 2 bases and J 6 bases, with 4 bases left between them. Germline CDR1 MNHEY, CDR2 SVGAGI. The CDR3 sequence is 11 residues long. The CDR3 reads CASSYEAEAFF. DNA of the CDR3: TGTGCCAGCAGTTACGAGGCTGAAGCTTTCTTT.

This chain uses TRBV5-4 with TRBJ2-6; D tentatively reads TRBD1 or TRBD2 (5 bases each). The CDR3 runs to 17 residues. Trimming cost V 4 bases and J 0 bases, with 14 bases left between them. Germline assignment: CDR1 SGHNT and CDR2 YYREEE (reference sequence). CDR3 amino acids: CASSPGRYYSGANVLTF. As DNA, the CDR3 is TGTGCCAGCAGCCCGGGACGCTACTACTCTGGGGCCAACGTCCTGACTTTC. Looking up the rest from reference TRBV5-4 and TRBJ2-6 gives the full variable domain: ETGVTQSPTHLIKTRGQQVTLRCSSQSGHNTVSWYQQALGQGPQFIFQYYREEENGRGNFPPRFSGLQFPNYSSELNVNALELDDSALYLCASSPGRYYSGANVLTFGAGSRLTVL.

As regards this clone: Different DNA sequences within this sample yield the same CDR3. The chain combines TRBV30 with TRBJ1-2; D unclear. The CDR3 length is 12 residues. Between the trimmed V and J ends, which lost 1 base and 0 bases, there was a span of 3 bases. The V gene's germline CDR1 is GTSNPN and CDR2 SVGIG (reference sequence). The CDR3 DNA reads as TGTGCCTGGAGTGATTCTAACTATGGCTACACCTTC. As protein: CAWSDSNYGYTF.

This clone has just one count. Possible read error: a much larger clone is one base away. The sample contains more than one DNA sequence encoding this CDR3. The CDR3, as DNA: TGTGCCAGCAGCCCGGGACAGGGGAACACTGAAGCTTTCTTT. This sequence encodes CASSPGQGNTEAFF. The V and J genes are TRBV6-5 and TRBJ1-1; 9 bases align to TRBD1. The germline gives CDR1 MNHEY, CDR2 SVGAGI. J gave up 1 base and V 6 bases, and 3 bases lay outside the gene matches. The CDR3 spans 14 residues.

This clone was counted a single time. This chain uses TRBV5-4 with TRBJ2-3; 11 bases line up with TRBD2. Germline V gene sequence: CDR1 SGHNT, CDR2 YYREEE (reference sequence). This CDR3 contains 16 residues. V trimming: 0 bases; J trimming: 2 bases; junction bases outside the gene matches: 2. CDR3 sequence (DNA): TGTGCCAGCAGCTTGGTTAGCGGGAGGGACACAGATACGCAGTATTTT. Its translation is CASSLVSGRDTDTQYF.

V and J are TRBV7-2 and TRBJ2-1; D possibly matches TRBD1 or TRBD2 (5 bases each). The CDR3 runs 16 residues. In germline, CDR1 is SGHTA, CDR2 FQGNSA. Trimming shortened V by 1 base and J by 3 bases, and 13 bases separated the two germline ends. The CDR3 reads CASSLEVGTLYNEQFF. In DNA form, the CDR3 reads TGTGCCAGCAGCTTAGAGGTGGGGACCCTCTACAATGAGCAGTTCTTC.

The chain links TRBV7-6 to TRBJ2-7; 10 bases are a match to TRBD1. Germline CDR1 and CDR2: SGHVS and FNYEAQ. The CDR3 extends over 13 amino acids. The J segment lost 6 bases and the V segment lost 5 bases, leaving 4 bases of the junction unmatched. The CDR3: CASSQGTGVEQYF. CDR3 bases: TGTGCCAGCAGCCAAGGGACAGGGGTCGAGCAGTACTTC.